This TCR beta chain derives from a study of low-dose radiotherapy and immunotherapy resistance in tumors. Study at large: Dosing for Cohort 2 consisted of 1 Gy per fraction every two weeks, reaching a total of 13 Gy over 26 weeks.

Primers used for first-strand cDNA, a TRAV- and TRBV-specific set, covered both alpha and beta chains. The PCR that amplified TCRs ran for 20 cycles, relying on a constant-region primer and a V-primer adapter. Using its own MiXCR run on the reads, TCRdb lists one record per CDR3 protein. Here the sample spans 80,000 to 90,000 distinct CDR3 sequences, 18% being singletons. Indicated time point: before trial treatment. The patients who were eligible all carried advanced solid tumors that lacked tumor-infiltrating lymphocytes, meaning the tumors were TIL-negative. V lost 3 bases and J lost 3, with 15 bases in between. The CDR3 runs 15 residues. Germline CDR1 and CDR2: DFQATT and SNEGSKA (reference sequence). This clonotype was seen repeatedly, ten times or more.

Sample: PBMCs, taken before treatment. The rearrangement links TRBV20-1 to TRBJ1-5; tentatively, D is TRBD1 (6 bases). The sequence derives from a male donor with prostate cancer. The CDR3 sequence is CSASTQGAPNQPQHF. The CDR3 bases are TGCAGTGCTAGCACACAGGGAGCTCCCAATCAGCCCCAGCATTTT.